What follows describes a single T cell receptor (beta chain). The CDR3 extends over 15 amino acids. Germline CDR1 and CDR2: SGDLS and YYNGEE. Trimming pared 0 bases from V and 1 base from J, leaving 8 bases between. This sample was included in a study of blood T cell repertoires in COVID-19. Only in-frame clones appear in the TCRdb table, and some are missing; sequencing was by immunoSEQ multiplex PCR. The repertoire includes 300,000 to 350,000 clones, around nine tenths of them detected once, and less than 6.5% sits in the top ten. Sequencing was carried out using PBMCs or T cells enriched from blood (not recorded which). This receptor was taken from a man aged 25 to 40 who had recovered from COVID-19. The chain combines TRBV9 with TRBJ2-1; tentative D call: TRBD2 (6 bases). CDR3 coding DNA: TGTGCCAGCAGCGTAGCCGGGGGATCCTACAATGAGCAGTTCTTC. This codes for CASSVAGGSYNEQFF. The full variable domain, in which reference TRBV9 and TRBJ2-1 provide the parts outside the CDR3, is DSGVTQTPKHLITATGQRVTLRCSPRSGDLSVYWYQQSLDQGLQFLIQYYNGEERAKGNILERFSAQQFPDLHSELNLSSLELGDSALYFCASSVAGGSYNEQFFGPGTRLTVL.